This T cell receptor beta chain was recorded in a study of shared clonotypes between healthy human individuals. Overall study: Samples came from a couple of female and a few male donors aged 18 to 49.

Concerning this clone: The antigen remains undetermined.

The authors ran the assay at deep level. Sequencing was performed with immunoSEQ multiplex PCR; in TCRdb, only in-frame clones are kept and a portion is missing. The repertoire consists of 170,000 or so clones, with around 63% occurring once and the leading ten covering roughly 10%. General study points: Naive subsets typically showed greater estimated richness than memory subsets. Four donors shared around 5.1% of their naive CD4 clonotypes.

CDR3 length: 13 amino acids. Germline assignment: CDR1 SGHRS and CDR2 YFSETQ. The V and J ends lost 0 bases and 3 bases respectively, with 5 bases between them. Sequencing was performed on memory CD4+ T cells sorted from blood. Subset given: CD45RA-negative fraction. The TCR sequence derives from a man aged 30 to 39 in good health. The genes are TRBV5-1 and TRBJ2-3; D remains ambiguous. CDR3 bases: TGCGCCAGCAGCTTGGGGTGGACAGATACGCAGTATTTT. Its translation is CASSLGWTDTQYF.